A single sample is the source of the 3 T cell receptor beta chains below, sequenced in a study of cytomegalovirus exposure and HLA in healthy donors. The study ran its PCR with 60 Vbeta and 13 Jbeta primers. Measured with immunoSEQ multiplex PCR; TCRdb has only the in-frame clones, and not every one. The sample yields 200,000 to 250,000 clones, roughly 80% seen once. The sequenced material came from PBMCs. These receptor sequences come from a girl between 5 and 17 years old in good health and CMV-seronegative.

The V gene is TRBV6-6, the J gene TRBJ2-4, with 7 positions matching TRBD1. V was pared by 6 bases and J by 4 bases, with 9 bases of the junction left unmatched. The CDR3 contains 15 residues. Germline V gene sequence: CDR1 MNHNY, CDR2 SVGAGI (reference sequence). CDR3 nucleotides: TGTGCCAGCAGGGACAGGTTCTCGGGAAAAAACATTCAGTACTTC. The encoded protein is CASRDRFSGKNIQYF.

The V and J genes are TRBV7-9 and TRBJ1-4; possibly TRBD1 for D (6 bases). In germline, CDR1 is SEHNR, CDR2 FQNEAQ (reference sequence). The CDR3 sequence is 13 residues long. With 8 bases removed from V and 1 base from J, the gap between germline ends came to 8 bases. CDR3 sequence (DNA): TGTGCCAGCGGGGACATAACTAATGAAAAACTGTTTTTT. This gives the protein CASGDITNEKLFF.

The V gene is TRBV28, the J gene TRBJ2-7, with a weak D call TRBD2 (6 bases). Trimming stripped 7 bases from V and 0 bases from J, with 16 bases between. This CDR3 spans 15 amino acids. The germline gives CDR1 MDHEN, CDR2 SYDVKM. CDR3 bases: TGTGCCAGCATCCCGGAGGGAGCGGTCTCCTACGAGCAGTACTTC. This codes for CASIPEGAVSYEQYF.